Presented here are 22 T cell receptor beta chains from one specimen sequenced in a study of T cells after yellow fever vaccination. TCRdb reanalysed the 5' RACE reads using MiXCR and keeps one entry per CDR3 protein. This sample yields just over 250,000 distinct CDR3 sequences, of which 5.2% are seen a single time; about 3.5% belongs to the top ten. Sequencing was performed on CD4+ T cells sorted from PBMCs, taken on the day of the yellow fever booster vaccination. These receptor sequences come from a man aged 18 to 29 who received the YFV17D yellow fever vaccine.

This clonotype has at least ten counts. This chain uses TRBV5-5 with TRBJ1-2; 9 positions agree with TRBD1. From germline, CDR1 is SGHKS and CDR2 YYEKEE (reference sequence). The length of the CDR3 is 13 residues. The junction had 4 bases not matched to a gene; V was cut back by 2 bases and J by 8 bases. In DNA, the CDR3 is TGTGCCAGCAGCTTTTGGGGACAGGGAGGCTACACCTTC. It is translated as CASSFWGQGGYTF.

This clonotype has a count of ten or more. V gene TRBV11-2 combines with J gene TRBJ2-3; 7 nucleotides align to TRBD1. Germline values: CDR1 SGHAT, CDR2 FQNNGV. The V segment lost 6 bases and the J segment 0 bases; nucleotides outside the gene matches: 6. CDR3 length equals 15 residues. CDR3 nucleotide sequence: TGTGCCAGCAGTTACAGGGGCCTTAGCACAGATACGCAGTATTTT. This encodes CASSYRGLSTDTQYF. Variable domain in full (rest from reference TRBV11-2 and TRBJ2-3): EAGVAQSPRYKIIEKRQSVAFWCNPISGHATLYWYQQILGQGPKLLIQFQNNGVVDDSQLPKDRFSAERLKGVDSTLKIQPAKLEDSAVYLCASSYRGLSTDTQYFGPGTRLTVL.

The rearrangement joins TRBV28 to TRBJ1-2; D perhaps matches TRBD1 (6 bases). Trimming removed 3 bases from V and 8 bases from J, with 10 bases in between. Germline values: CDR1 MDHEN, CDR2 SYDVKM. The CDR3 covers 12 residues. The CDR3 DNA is TGTGCCAGCAGTTTGGGTACAGGGGGCTACACCTTC. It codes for CASSLGTGGYTF.

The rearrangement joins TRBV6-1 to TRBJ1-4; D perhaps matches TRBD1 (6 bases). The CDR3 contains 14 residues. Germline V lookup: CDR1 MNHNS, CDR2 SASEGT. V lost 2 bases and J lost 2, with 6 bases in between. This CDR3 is CASSERGTNEKLFF. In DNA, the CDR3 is TGTGCCAGCAGTGAAAGGGGGACTAATGAAAAACTGTTTTTT.

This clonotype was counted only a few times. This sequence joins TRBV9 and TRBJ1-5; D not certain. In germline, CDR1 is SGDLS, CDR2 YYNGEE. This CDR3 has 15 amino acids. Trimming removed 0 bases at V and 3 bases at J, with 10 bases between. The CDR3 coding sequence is TGTGCCAGCAGCGTAGACCCTACGGACAATCAGCCCCAGCATTTT. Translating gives CASSVDPTDNQPQHF.

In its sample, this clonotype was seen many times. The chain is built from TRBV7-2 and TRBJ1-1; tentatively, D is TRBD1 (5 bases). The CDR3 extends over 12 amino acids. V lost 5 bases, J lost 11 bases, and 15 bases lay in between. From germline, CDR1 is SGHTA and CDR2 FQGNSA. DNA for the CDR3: TGTGCCAGCAGCGATGGGGGGTTAAGGGCTTTCTTT. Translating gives CASSDGGLRAFF.

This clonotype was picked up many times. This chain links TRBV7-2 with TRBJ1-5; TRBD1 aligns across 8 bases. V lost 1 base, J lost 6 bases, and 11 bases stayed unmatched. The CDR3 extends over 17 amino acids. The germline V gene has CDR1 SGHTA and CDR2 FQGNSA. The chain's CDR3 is CASSLVPGTGSGQPQHF. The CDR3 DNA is TGTGCCAGCAGCTTAGTTCCAGGGACAGGTAGCGGTCAGCCCCAGCATTTT.

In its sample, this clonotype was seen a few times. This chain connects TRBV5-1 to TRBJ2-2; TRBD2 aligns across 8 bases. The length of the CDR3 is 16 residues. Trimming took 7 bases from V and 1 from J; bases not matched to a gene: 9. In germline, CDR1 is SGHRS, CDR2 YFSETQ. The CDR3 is CASQIPGLVNTGELFF. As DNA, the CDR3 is TGCGCCAGCCAGATTCCGGGACTAGTGAACACCGGGGAGCTGTTTTTT.

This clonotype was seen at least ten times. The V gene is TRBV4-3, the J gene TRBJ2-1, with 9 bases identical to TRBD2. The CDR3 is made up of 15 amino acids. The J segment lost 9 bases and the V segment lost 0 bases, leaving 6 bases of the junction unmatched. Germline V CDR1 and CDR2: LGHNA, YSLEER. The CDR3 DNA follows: TGCGCCAGCAGCCAAGAGTCGCGGGGGGGCCGTGAGCAGTTCTTC. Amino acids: CASSQESRGGREQFF.

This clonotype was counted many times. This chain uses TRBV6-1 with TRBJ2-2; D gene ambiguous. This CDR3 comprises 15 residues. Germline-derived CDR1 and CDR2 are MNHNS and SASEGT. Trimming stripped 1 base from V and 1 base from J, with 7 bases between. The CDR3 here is CASSEDPGNTGELFF. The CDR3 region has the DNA TGTGCCAGCAGTGAAGACCCAGGGAACACCGGGGAGCTGTTTTTT.

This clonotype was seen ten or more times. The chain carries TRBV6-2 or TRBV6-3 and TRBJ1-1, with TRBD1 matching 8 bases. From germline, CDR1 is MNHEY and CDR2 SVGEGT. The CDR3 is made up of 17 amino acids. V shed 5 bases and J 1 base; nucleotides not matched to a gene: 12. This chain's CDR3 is CASSTLRGQGENTEAFF. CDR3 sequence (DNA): TGTGCCAGCAGTACCCTCCGCGGACAGGGTGAGAACACTGAAGCTTTCTTT.

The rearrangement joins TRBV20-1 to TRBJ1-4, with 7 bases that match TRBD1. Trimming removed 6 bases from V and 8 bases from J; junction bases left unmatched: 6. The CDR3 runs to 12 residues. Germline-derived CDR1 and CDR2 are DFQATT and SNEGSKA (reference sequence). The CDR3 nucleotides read TGCAGTGCCTTAAACAGGGGAGAAAAACTGTTTTTT. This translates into CSALNRGEKLFF.

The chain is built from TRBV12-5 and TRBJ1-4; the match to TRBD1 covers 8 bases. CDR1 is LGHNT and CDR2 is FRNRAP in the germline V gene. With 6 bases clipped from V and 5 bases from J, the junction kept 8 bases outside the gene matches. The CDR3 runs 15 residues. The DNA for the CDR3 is TGTGCTAGTGGACCTCGGACAGGGACAAATGAAAAACTGTTTTTT. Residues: CASGPRTGTNEKLFF.

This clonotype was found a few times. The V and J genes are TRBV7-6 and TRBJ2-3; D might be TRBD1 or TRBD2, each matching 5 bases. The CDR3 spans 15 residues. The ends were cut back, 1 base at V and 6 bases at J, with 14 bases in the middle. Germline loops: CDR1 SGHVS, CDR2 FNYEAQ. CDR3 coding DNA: TGTGCCAGCAGCTTAGTTGCCAGGGAGTGGGATACGCAGTATTTT. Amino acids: CASSLVAREWDTQYF.

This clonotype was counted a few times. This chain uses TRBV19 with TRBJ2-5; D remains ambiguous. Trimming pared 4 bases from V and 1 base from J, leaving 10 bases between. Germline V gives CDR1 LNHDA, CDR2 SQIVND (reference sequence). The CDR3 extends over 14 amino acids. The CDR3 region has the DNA TGTGCCAGTAGTAGTCGGCGGCTCCAAGAGACCCAGTACTTC. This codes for CASSSRRLQETQYF.

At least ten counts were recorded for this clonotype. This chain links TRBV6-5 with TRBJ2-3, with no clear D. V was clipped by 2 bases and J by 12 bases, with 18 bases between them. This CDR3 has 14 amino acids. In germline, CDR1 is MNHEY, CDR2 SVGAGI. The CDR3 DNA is TGTGCCAGCAGTTACGGCGCTGGGCTACTTCCCCAGTATTTT. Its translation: CASSYGAGLLPQYF.

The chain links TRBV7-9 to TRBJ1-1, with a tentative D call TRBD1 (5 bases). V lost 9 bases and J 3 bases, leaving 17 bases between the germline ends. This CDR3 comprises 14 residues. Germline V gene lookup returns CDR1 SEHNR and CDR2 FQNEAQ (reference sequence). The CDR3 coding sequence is TGTGCCAGTCGCCCGTGGGGGACTGACACTGAAGCTTTCTTT. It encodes CASRPWGTDTEAFF. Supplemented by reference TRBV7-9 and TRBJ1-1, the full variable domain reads DTGVSQNPRHKITKRGQNVTFRCDPISEHNRLYWYRQTLGQGPEFLTYFQNEAQLEKSRLLSDRFSAERPKGSFSTLEIQRTEQGDSAMYLCASRPWGTDTEAFFGQGTRLTVV.

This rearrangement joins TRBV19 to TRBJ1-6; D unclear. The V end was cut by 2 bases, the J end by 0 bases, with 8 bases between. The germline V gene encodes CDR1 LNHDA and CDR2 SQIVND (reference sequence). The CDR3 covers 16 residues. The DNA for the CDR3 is TGTGCCAGTAGTATAAGGACGGCCTCCTATAATTCACCCCTCCACTTT. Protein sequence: CASSIRTASYNSPLHF.

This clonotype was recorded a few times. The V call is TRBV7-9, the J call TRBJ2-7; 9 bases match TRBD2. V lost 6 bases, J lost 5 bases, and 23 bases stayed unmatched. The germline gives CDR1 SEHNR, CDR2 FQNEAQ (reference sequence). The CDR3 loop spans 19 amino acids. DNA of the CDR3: TGTGCCAGCAGTTCTCCCCCCGGGCTAGCGGGGCGGACGGCTGACGAGCAGTACTTC. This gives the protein CASSSPPGLAGRTADEQYF. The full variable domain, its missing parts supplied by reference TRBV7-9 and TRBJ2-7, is DTGVSQNPRHKITKRGQNVTFRCDPISEHNRLYWYRQTLGQGPEFLTYFQNEAQLEKSRLLSDRFSAERPKGSFSTLEIQRTEQGDSAMYLCASSSPPGLAGRTADEQYFGPGTRLTVT.

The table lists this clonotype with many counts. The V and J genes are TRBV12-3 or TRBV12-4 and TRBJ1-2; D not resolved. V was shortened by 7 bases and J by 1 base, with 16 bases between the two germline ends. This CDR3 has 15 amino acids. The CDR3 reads CASKPPGGGNYGYTF. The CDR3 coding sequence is TGTGCCAGCAAACCTCCCGGTGGAGGTAACTATGGCTACACCTTC.

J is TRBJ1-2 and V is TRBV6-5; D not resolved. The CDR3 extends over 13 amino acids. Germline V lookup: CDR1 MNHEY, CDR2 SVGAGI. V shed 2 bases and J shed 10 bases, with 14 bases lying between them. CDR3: CASSYVPRRHYTF. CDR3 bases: TGTGCCAGCAGTTACGTCCCCAGGAGGCACTACACCTTC.

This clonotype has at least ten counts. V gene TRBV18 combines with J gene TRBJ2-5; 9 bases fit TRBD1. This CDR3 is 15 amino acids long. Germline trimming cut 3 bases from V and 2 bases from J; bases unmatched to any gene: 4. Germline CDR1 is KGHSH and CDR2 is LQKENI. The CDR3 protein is CASSPRDRVQETQYF. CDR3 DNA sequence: TGTGCCAGCTCACCCCGGGACAGGGTTCAAGAGACCCAGTACTTC.